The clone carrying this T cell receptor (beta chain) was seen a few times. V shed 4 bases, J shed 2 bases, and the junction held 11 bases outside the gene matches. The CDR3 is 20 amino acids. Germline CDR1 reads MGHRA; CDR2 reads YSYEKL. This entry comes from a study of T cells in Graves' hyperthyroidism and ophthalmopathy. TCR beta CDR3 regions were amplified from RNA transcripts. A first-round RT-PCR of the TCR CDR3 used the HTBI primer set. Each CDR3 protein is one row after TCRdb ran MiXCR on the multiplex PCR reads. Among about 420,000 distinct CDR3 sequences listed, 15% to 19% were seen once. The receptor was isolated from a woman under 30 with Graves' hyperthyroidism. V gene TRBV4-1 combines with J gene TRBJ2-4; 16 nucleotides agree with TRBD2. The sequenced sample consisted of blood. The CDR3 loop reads CASSPAAGTSGRVPKNIQYF. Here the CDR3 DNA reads TGCGCCAGCAGCCCGGCCGCCGGGACTAGCGGGAGGGTGCCCAAAAACATTCAGTACTTC.